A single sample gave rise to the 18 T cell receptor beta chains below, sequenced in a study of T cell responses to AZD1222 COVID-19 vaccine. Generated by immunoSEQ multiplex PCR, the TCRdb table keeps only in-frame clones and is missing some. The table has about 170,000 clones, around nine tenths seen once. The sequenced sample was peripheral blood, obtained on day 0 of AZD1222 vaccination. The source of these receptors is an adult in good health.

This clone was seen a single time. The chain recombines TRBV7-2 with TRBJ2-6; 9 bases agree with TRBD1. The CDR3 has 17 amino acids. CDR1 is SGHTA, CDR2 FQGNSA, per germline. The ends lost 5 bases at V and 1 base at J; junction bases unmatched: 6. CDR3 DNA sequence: TGTGCCAGCAGCGCCACAGGGGGCCGATCTGGGGCCAACGTCCTGACTTTC. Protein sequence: CASSATGGRSGANVLTF.

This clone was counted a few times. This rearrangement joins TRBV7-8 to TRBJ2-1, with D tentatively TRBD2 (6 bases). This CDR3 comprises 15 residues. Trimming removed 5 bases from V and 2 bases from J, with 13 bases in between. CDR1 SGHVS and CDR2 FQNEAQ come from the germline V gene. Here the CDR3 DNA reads TGTGCCAGCAGCCCAGAGCGGGTAGCCTACAATGAGCAGTTCTTC. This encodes CASSPERVAYNEQFF.

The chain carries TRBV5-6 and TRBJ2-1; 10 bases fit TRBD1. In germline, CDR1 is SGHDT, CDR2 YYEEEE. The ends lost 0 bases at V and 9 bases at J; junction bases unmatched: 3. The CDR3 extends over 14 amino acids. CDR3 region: CASSLGQGAGEQFF. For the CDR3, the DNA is TGTGCCAGCAGCTTGGGACAGGGGGCGGGTGAGCAGTTCTTC.

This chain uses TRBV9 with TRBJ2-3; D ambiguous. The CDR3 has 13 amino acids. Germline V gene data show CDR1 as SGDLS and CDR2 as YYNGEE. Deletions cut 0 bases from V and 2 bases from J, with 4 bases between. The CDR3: CASSVADTDTQYF. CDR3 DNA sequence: TGTGCCAGCAGCGTAGCCGACACAGATACGCAGTATTTT.

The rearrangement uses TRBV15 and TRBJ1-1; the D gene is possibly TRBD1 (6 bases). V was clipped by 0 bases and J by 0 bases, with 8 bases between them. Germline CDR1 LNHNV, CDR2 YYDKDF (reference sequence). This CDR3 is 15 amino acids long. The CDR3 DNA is TGTGCCACCAGCAGAGATACAGGGTTGAACACTGAAGCTTTCTTT. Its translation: CATSRDTGLNTEAFF.

CDR3 DNA: TGTGCCAGCAGCACGACCGATGGGAAACCTAATGAAAAACTGTTTTTT. Encoded protein: CASSTTDGKPNEKLFF. The chain joins TRBV9 to TRBJ1-4; D ambiguous. There are 16 residues in the CDR3. CDR1 is SGDLS and CDR2 is YYNGEE in the germline V gene. Trimming removed 4 bases at V and 3 bases at J, with 16 bases between.

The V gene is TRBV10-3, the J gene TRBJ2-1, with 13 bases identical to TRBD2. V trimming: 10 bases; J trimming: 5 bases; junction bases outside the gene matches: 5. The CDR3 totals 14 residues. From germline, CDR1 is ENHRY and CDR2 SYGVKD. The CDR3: CATRGTSGDNEQFF. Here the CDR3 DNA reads TGTGCCACCCGGGGGACTAGCGGGGACAATGAGCAGTTCTTC.

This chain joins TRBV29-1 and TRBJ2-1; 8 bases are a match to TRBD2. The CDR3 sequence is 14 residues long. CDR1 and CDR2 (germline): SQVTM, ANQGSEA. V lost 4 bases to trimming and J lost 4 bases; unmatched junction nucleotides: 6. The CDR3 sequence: CSVASSGGYNEQFF. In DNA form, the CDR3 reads TGCAGCGTTGCATCCAGCGGGGGATACAATGAGCAGTTCTTC.

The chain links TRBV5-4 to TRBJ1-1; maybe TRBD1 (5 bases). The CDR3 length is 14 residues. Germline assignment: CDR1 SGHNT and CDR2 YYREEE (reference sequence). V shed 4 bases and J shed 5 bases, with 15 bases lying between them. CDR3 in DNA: TGTGCCAGCAGCAGTGACAGCCTCCGGACTGAAGCTTTCTTT. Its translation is CASSSDSLRTEAFF. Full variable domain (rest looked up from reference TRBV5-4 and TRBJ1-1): ETGVTQSPTHLIKTRGQQVTLRCSSQSGHNTVSWYQQALGQGPQFIFQYYREEENGRGNFPPRFSGLQFPNYSSELNVNALELDDSALYLCASSSDSLRTEAFFGQGTRLTVV.

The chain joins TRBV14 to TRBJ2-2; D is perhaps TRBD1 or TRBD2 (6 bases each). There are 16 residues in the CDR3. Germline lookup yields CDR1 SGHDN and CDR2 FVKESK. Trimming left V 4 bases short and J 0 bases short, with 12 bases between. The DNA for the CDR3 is TGTGCCAGCAGCCCGGAGAGGGGGGCGAACACCGGGGAGCTGTTTTTT. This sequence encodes CASSPERGANTGELFF. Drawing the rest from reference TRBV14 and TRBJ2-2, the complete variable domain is EAGVTQFPSHSVIEKGQTVTLRCDPISGHDNLYWYRRVMGKEIKFLLHFVKESKQDESGMPNNRFLAERTGGTYSTLKVQPAELEDSGVYFCASSPERGANTGELFFGEGSRLTVL.

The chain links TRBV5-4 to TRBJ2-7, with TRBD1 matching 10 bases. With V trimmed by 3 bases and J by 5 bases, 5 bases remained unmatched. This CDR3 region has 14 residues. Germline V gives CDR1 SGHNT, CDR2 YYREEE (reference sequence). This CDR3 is CASSWGQGRNEQYF. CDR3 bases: TGTGCCAGCAGCTGGGGACAGGGGCGCAACGAGCAGTACTTC.

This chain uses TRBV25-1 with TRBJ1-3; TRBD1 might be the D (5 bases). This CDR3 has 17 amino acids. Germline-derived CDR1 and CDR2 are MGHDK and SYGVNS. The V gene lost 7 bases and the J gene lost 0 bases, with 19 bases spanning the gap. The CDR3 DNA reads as TGTGCCAGCATACCAAGGGGCGGAACCCACTCTGGAAACACCATATATTTT. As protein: CASIPRGGTHSGNTIYF.

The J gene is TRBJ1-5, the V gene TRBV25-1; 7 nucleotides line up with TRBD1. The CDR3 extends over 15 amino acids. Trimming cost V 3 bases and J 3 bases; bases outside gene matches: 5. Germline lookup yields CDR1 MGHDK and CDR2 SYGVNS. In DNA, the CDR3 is TGTGCCAGCAGTGACACGACAGGGCCCAATCAGCCCCAGCATTTT. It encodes CASSDTTGPNQPQHF.

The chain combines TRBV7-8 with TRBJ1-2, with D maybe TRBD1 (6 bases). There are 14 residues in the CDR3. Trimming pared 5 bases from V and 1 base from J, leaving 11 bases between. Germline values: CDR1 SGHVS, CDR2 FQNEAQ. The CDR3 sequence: CASSPTDSNYGYTF. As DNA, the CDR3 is TGTGCCAGCAGCCCCACGGACAGTAACTATGGCTACACCTTC.

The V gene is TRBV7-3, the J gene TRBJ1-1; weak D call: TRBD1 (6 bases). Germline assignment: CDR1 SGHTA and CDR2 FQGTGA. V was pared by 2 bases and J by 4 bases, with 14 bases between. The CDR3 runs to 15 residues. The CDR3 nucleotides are TGTGCCAGCAGCTTAGTTGCAGGGGTGGGCACTGAAGCTTTCTTT. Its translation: CASSLVAGVGTEAFF.

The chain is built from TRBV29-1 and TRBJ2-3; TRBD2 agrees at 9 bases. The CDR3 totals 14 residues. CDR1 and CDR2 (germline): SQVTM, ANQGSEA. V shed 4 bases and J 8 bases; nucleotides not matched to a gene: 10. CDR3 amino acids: CSVVAGTSLTTQYF. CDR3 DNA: TGCAGCGTTGTAGCAGGGACTAGCTTAACTACGCAGTATTTT.

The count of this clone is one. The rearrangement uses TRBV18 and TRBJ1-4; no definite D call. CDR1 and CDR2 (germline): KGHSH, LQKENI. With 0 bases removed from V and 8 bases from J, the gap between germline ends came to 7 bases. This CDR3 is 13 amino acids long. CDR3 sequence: CASSPPNEEKLFF. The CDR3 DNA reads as TGTGCCAGCTCACCACCTAATGAGGAAAAACTGTTTTTT.

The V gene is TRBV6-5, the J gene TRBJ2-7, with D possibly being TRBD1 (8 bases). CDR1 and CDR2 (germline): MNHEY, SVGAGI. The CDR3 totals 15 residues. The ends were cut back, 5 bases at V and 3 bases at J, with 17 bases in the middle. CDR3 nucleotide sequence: TGTGCCAGCAGTAGCGGACAGGGCGGGGGCTACGAGCAGTACTTC. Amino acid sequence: CASSSGQGGGYEQYF.